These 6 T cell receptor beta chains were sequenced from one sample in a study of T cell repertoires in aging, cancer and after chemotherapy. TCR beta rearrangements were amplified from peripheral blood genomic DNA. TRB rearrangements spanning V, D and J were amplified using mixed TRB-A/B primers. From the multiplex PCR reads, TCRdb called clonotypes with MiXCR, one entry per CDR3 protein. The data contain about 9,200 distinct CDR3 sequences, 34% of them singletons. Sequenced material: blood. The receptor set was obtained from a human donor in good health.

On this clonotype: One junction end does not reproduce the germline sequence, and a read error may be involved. CDR3 residues: CASSLGSSYNSALHF. The CDR3 region has the DNA TGTGCCAGCAGCTTAGGAAGCTCCTATAATTCAGCCCTCCACTTT. The genes are TRBV7-6 and TRBJ1-6; D call uncertain. The CDR3 is made up of 15 amino acids. The germline CDR1 and CDR2 sequences are SGHVS and FNYEAQ.

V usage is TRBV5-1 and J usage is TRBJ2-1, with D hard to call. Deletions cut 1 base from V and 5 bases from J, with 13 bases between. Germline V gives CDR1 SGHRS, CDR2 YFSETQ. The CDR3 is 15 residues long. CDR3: CASSLTVLGNNEQFF. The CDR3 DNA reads TGCGCCAGCAGCTTGACGGTTCTGGGGAACAATGAGCAGTTCTTC.

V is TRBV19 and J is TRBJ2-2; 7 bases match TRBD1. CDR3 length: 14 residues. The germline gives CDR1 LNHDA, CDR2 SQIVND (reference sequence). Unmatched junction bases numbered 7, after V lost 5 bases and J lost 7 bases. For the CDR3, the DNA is TGTGCCAGTAGTCCGACAGGGCATGACGGGGAGCTGTTTTTT. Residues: CASSPTGHDGELFF.

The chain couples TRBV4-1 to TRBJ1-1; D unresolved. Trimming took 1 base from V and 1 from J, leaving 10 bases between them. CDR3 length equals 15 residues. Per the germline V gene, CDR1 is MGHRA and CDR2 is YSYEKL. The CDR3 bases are TGCGCCAGCAGCCAAGGGTCAATCCGGAACACTGAAGCTTTCTTT. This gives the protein CASSQGSIRNTEAFF.

CDR3 DNA: TGCGCCAGCAGCTTGGCCGTCTCAGATAATGAAAAACTGTTTTTT. Encoded protein: CASSLAVSDNEKLFF. The V call is TRBV5-1, the J call TRBJ1-4; no firm D call. CDR1 is SGHRS, CDR2 YFSETQ, per germline. V shed 0 bases and J shed 4 bases, with 10 bases lying between them. This CDR3 is built from 15 residues.

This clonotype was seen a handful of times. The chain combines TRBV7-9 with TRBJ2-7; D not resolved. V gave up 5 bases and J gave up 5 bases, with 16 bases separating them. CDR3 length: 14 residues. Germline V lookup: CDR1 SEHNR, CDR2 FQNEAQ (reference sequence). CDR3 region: CASSPRFLADEQYF. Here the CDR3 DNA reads TGTGCCAGCAGCCCCAGGTTTCTGGCGGACGAGCAGTACTTC.